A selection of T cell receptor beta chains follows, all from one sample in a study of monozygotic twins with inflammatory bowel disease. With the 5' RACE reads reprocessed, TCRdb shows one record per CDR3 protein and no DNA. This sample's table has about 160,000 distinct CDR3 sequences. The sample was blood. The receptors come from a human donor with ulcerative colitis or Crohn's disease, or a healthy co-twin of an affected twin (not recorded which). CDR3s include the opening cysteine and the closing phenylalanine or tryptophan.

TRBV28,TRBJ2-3,CASKGPFGTDTQYF
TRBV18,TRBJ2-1,CASSAEGPLKQFF
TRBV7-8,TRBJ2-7,CASSLGLAGQWGYEQYF
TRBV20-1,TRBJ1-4,CSARGLPGQPAATNEKLFF
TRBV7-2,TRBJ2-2,CASSLVPRGNTGELFF
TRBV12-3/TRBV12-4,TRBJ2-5,CASRGTPGETQYF
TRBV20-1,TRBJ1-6,CSSLSGQYNSPLHF
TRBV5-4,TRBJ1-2,CASSSIRNYGYTF
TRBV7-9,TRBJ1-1,CASSLVGDRGSFF
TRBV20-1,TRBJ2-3,CSARGKASGKQDTQYF
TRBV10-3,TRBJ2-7,CAISELGDRGPEQYF
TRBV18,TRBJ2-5,CASSHLPTKETQYF
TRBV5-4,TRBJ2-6,CASSLGKAGANVLTF
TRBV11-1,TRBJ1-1,CASSLSGHMNTEAFF
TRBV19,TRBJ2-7,CASSIRTNYEQYF
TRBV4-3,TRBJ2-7,CASSQEMIAGEQYF
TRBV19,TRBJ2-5,CAARRYDSIQETQYF
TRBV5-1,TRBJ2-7,CASSLRQGGYEQYF
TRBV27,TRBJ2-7,CASSVTGDSSYEQYF
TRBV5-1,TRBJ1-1,CASSSATEAFF
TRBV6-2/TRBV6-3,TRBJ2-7,CASRTMSDRDHEQHF
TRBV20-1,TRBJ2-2,CSADPGAGGATGELFF
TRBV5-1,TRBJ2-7,CASSLAITYEQYF
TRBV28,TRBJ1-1,CASSFRVMNTEAFF
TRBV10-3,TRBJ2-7,CAISESGTSGSFSYEQYF
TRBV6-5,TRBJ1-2,CASSSPRQGELYGYTF
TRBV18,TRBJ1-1,CASSLLLFGANTEAFF
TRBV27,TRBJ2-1,CASSKVGTGIIPGPYNEQFF